These T cell receptor beta chains were read from a single sample in a study of shared clonotypes between healthy human individuals. Sequenced by immunoSEQ multiplex PCR; TCRdb stores in-frame clones only, minus some. This table has roughly 2,300,000 clones, approximately 90% appearing once. The sample consisted of naive CD4+ T cells from PBMCs. These receptors all come from a man younger than 30 in good health. Some clones in this sample may be carry-over from other donors' samples. CDR3s include the opening cysteine and the closing phenylalanine or tryptophan. D genes are given only for firm matches. Where a row states a size, it is once, few, many or the class of an expanded clone; other rows omit it.

J gene: TRBJ2-7; V gene: TRBV2; D gene: -; clone size: -; CDR3 DNA: TGTGCCAGCAGTCCTAGGACAGCGCAGTACTTC; CDR3 protein: CASSPRTAQYF
J gene: TRBJ1-1; V gene: TRBV29-1; D gene: TRBD1; clone size: -; CDR3 DNA: TGCAGCGGTACACAGGGGTCGAACACTGAAGCTTTCTTT; CDR3 protein: CSGTQGSNTEAFF
J gene: TRBJ2-7; V gene: TRBV29-1; D gene: -; clone size: once; CDR3 DNA: TGCAGCGCGGTACGGACCAGCTCCTACGAGCAGTACTTC; CDR3 protein: CSAVRTSSYEQYF
J gene: TRBJ2-1; V gene: TRBV21-1; D gene: -; clone size: -; CDR3 DNA: TGTGCCAGCTGCGATGGGGCCCCGGGACCACAGCAGTTCTTC; CDR3 protein: CASCDGAPGPQQFF
J gene: TRBJ1-2; V gene: TRBV14; D gene: -; clone size: -; CDR3 DNA: TGTGCCAGCAGCCAAGGACAGGCCTATGGCTACACCTTC; CDR3 protein: CASSQGQAYGYTF
J gene: TRBJ2-7; V gene: TRBV6-6; D gene: -; clone size: -; CDR3 DNA: TGTGCCAGCAGTTTCAGGACACTAACCTACGAGCAGTACTTC; CDR3 protein: CASSFRTLTYEQYF
J gene: TRBJ1-1; V gene: TRBV30; D gene: -; clone size: -; CDR3 DNA: TGTGCCTGGATTTATCCCACTGAAGCTTTCTTT; CDR3 protein: CAWIYPTEAFF
J gene: TRBJ2-7; V gene: TRBV19; D gene: TRBD2; clone size: -; CDR3 DNA: TGTGCCAGTAGTCCGTGGACTAGCGGGTCCACCTACGAGCAGTACTTC; CDR3 protein: CASSPWTSGSTYEQYF
J gene: TRBJ1-5; V gene: TRBV2; D gene: -; clone size: -; CDR3 DNA: TGTGCCAGCAGTGCAGGGGCGGCTCAGCCCCAGCATTTT; CDR3 protein: CASSAGAAQPQHF
J gene: TRBJ2-6; V gene: TRBV18; D gene: -; clone size: -; CDR3 DNA: TGTGCCAGCTCACCACGGGGACGTTCCTCTGGGGCCAACGTCCTGACTTTC; CDR3 protein: CASSPRGRSSGANVLTF
J gene: TRBJ1-1; V gene: TRBV6-5; D gene: -; clone size: -; CDR3 DNA: TGTGCCAGCAGTTACAACAGACAGAACACTGAAGCTTTCTTT; CDR3 protein: CASSYNRQNTEAFF
J gene: TRBJ1-2; V gene: TRBV7-9; D gene: -; clone size: once; CDR3 DNA: TGTGCCAGCAGCTTAACGGGGGGCTATGGCTACACCTTC; CDR3 protein: CASSLTGGYGYTF
J gene: TRBJ2-7; V gene: TRBV28; D gene: TRBD1; clone size: -; CDR3 DNA: TGTGCCAGCAAAGCCTCCGGGACAGGGTTTTTTGACGAGCAGTACTTC; CDR3 protein: CASKASGTGFFDEQYF
J gene: TRBJ2-7; V gene: TRBV2; D gene: -; clone size: -; CDR3 DNA: TGTGCCAGCAGTGAACGCGGACTCTACGAGCAGTACTTC; CDR3 protein: CASSERGLYEQYF
J gene: TRBJ1-5; V gene: TRBV5-4; D gene: -; clone size: few; CDR3 DNA: TGTGCCAGCAGCTCCCAGCCCAGCAATCAGCCCCAGCATTTT; CDR3 protein: CASSSQPSNQPQHF
J gene: TRBJ2-1; V gene: TRBV18; D gene: -; clone size: -; CDR3 DNA: TGTGCCAGCTCACCACAGGAGGTTGAGCAGTTCTTC; CDR3 protein: CASSPQEVEQFF
J gene: TRBJ2-7; V gene: TRBV5-1; D gene: -; clone size: -; CDR3 DNA: TGCGCCAGCCGATCTCAACCCCGGGACTGGAGCGCCTACGAGCAGTACTTC; CDR3 protein: CASRSQPRDWSAYEQYF
J gene: TRBJ2-7; V gene: TRBV7-2; D gene: -; clone size: -; CDR3 DNA: TGTGCCAGCAGCCCCCTCTTTGGTGCCCAAACCTACGAGCAGTACTTC; CDR3 protein: CASSPLFGAQTYEQYF
J gene: TRBJ1-1; V gene: TRBV5-1; D gene: TRBD1; clone size: -; CDR3 DNA: TGCGCCAGCAGCTCGGGACAGGGGGTTGAAGCTTTCTTT; CDR3 protein: CASSSGQGVEAFF
J gene: TRBJ1-2; V gene: TRBV30; D gene: -; clone size: -; CDR3 DNA: TGTGCCTGGATTTATCCCCAGATGAGCTATGGCTACACCTTC; CDR3 protein: CAWIYPQMSYGYTF
J gene: TRBJ2-1; V gene: TRBV5-1; D gene: TRBD2; clone size: -; CDR3 DNA: TGCGCCAGCAGTCCCCCGGGACTAGCAGCAGACTCGCAGTTCTTC; CDR3 protein: CASSPPGLAADSQFF
J gene: TRBJ2-7; V gene: TRBV29-1; D gene: TRBD1; clone size: once; CDR3 DNA: TGCAGCGTCCGAAGGACAGGAGCGTCCTACGAGCAGTACTTC; CDR3 protein: CSVRRTGASYEQYF
J gene: TRBJ2-3; V gene: TRBV7-2; D gene: -; clone size: -; CDR3 DNA: TGTGCCAGCAATACCGGGATCAGTACCAATACGCAGTATTTT; CDR3 protein: CASNTGISTNTQYF
J gene: TRBJ2-7; V gene: TRBV30; D gene: -; clone size: -; CDR3 DNA: TGTGCCTGGAGTTTGTCCTCCTACGAGCAGTACTTC; CDR3 protein: CAWSLSSYEQYF
J gene: TRBJ2-3; V gene: TRBV5-1; D gene: TRBD2; clone size: once; CDR3 DNA: TGCGCCAGCAGCCCAACCTCCACTAGCGGGGAAGATACGCAGTATTTT; CDR3 protein: CASSPTSTSGEDTQYF
J gene: TRBJ2-1; V gene: TRBV29-1; D gene: TRBD2; clone size: -; CDR3 DNA: TGCAGCGACACCGGGACTAGCGGGAGAGGGTCCTACAATGAGCAGTTCTTC; CDR3 protein: CSDTGTSGRGSYNEQFF